Listed below are T cell receptor beta chains from one sample, sequenced in a study of T cell repertoires in aging, cancer and after chemotherapy. MiXCR, run by TCRdb on the multiplex PCR reads, gives a single entry per CDR3 protein. Here the sample spans around 10,000 distinct CDR3 sequences, approximately 29% being singletons. What was sequenced was blood. The origin of the receptors is a human donor in good health. The donor label of this sample is uncertain. CDR3s include the opening cysteine and the closing phenylalanine or tryptophan. A D gene is named only where the DNA matches it firmly. Some rows mark clone size as missing; the rest say once, few, many or name a class of expanded clone.

v_call	clone_size	d_call	j_call	cdr3_nt	cdr3_aa
TRBV19	few	.	TRBJ2-5	TGTGCCAGTAGTACCGGGTACCGGGAAGAGACCCAGTACTTC	CASSTGYREETQYF
TRBV5-5	few	TRBD2	TRBJ2-1	TGTGCCAGCAGCTTGGCCCGGAGCGGGGGGACCTACAATGAGCAGTTCTTC	CASSLARSGGTYNEQFF
TRBV13	.	.	TRBJ2-1	TGTGCCAGCAGCTTAAGGCGGCTAGCCAATGAGCAGTTCTTC	CASSLRRLANEQFF
TRBV19	.	.	TRBJ1-1	TGTGCCAGTAGTATCCCCTTTGTGAACACTGAAGCTTTCTTT	CASSIPFVNTEAFF
TRBV5-6	few	.	TRBJ2-3	TGTGCCAGCAGCTTGGCCTTAATTAGCACAGATACGCAGTATTTT	CASSLALISTDTQYF
TRBV5-1	.	.	TRBJ2-6	TGCGCCAGCAGCCATAGCGGACTGGACTCTGGGGCCAACGTCCTGACTTTC	CASSHSGLDSGANVLTF
TRBV30	medium-sized	.	TRBJ1-5	TGTGCCTGGAGTGTGTTGGAGGGGATTCAGCCCCAGCATTTT	CAWSVLEGIQPQHF
TRBV27	.	TRBD1	TRBJ2-7	TGTGCCAGCAGTTTACGCGGGACAGGGTTACACTTC	CASSLRGTGLHF
TRBV18	few	.	TRBJ1-5	TGTGCCAGCTCGCCCCTTCCAGGGTCAGATCAGCCCCAGCATTTT	CASSPLPGSDQPQHF
TRBV30	few	.	TRBJ2-1	TGTGCCTGGAGTTCCTACAGCTCCTACAATGAGCAGTTCTTC	CAWSSYSSYNEQFF
TRBV12-3/TRBV12-4	few	.	TRBJ2-1	TGTGCCAGCAGTCTGGGACGTCCTAATGAGCAGTTCTTC	CASSLGRPNEQFF
TRBV19	.	TRBD1	TRBJ2-7	TGTGCCAGTCAAATGGGGGTAGGGACAGGGAGCTCCTACGAGCAGTACTTC	CASQMGVGTGSSYEQYF
TRBV11-2	.	TRBD2	TRBJ2-4	TGTGCCAGCAGCCCGATTAGGGGCCCACGGGGTCTAGCGGGGGCTTACAAAAACATTCAGTACTTC	CASSPIRGPRGLAGAYKNIQYF
TRBV30	medium-sized	.	TRBJ2-3	TGTGCCTGGAGTGTGGACCCAAGAGGCACAGATACGCAGTATTTT	CAWSVDPRGTDTQYF
TRBV19	few	.	TRBJ2-7	TGTGCCAGTAGTATAGATCCCCCGACAGATAATTACGAGCAGTACTTC	CASSIDPPTDNYEQYF
TRBV6-1	.	.	TRBJ1-2	TGTGCCAGCAGTGCGGATCGGTGGTACACCTTC	CASSADRWYTF
TRBV19	.	.	TRBJ1-1	TGTGCCAGTACCGCCAGGCAGGGGCGGACTGAAGCTTTCTTT	CASTARQGRTEAFF
TRBV20-1	few	.	TRBJ2-3	TGCAGTGCGCGGCCCATGGGCACAGATACGCAGTATTTT	CSARPMGTDTQYF
TRBV6-5	.	.	TRBJ1-4	TGTGCCAGCAGTTCCACAGGGTTCCGGACTAATGAAAAACTGTTTTTT	CASSSTGFRTNEKLFF
TRBV27	few	.	TRBJ1-4	TGTGCCAGCAGTTTAAGGGGCTCAGGGGAAGAAAAACTGTTTTTT	CASSLRGSGEEKLFF
TRBV6-2/TRBV6-3	.	TRBD1	TRBJ2-7	TGTGCCAGCAGCGGCGGGACAGGGGGGTTCGAGCAGTACTTC	CASSGGTGGFEQYF
TRBV19	few	.	TRBJ2-1	TGTGCCAGTAGAAGGGGCAGGTCCGAGGATGAGCAGTTCTTC	CASRRGRSEDEQFF
TRBV28	few	.	TRBJ2-7	TGTGCCAGCAGTTTTCTCCGACAGGAAAAGTACTTC	CASSFLRQEKYF
TRBV6-2/TRBV6-3	.	.	TRBJ1-5	TGTGCCAGCAGTGAAGTAGGCGGATACAATCAGCCCCAGCATTTT	CASSEVGGYNQPQHF
TRBV14	few	.	TRBJ1-2	TGTGCCAGCAGCCAAGGACCGCTGCCCACCTTC	CASSQGPLPTF
TRBV20-1	.	TRBD1	TRBJ2-2	TGCAGTGCCCGACTCCGGGACAGGGGCACCGGGGAGCTGTTTTTT	CSARLRDRGTGELFF
TRBV5-6	.	TRBD2	TRBJ2-5	TGCGCCAGCAGAGTCTCCGGGACTAGTTTAGAGACCCAGTACTTC	CASRVSGTSLETQYF
TRBV7-2	.	.	TRBJ1-2	TGTGCCAGCAGCTTAGAGGGGCAGGGGAACTATGGCTACACCTTC	CASSLEGQGNYGYTF
TRBV6-5	.	.	TRBJ1-6	TGTGCCAGCAGTTACATGGAGATTTCACCCCTCCACTTT	CASSYMEISPLHF
TRBV5-4	medium-sized	.	TRBJ2-3	TGTGCCAGCAGTGCTCCTGGGACAGATACGCAGTATTTT	CASSAPGTDTQYF
TRBV11-2	.	TRBD1	TRBJ1-5	TGTGCCAGCAGCCCCGGGCAGGGGGCGTCTAGCAATCAGCCCCAGCATTTT	CASSPGQGASSNQPQHF
TRBV19	.	.	TRBJ1-2	TGTGCCAGTAGTGGGGGGCTATTTGGCTACACCTTC	CASSGGLFGYTF
TRBV7-6	.	.	TRBJ2-3	TGTGCCAGCAGCTTAATTGGGCCCAGCACAGATACGCAGTATTTT	CASSLIGPSTDTQYF
TRBV11-2	.	TRBD1	TRBJ1-2	TGTGCCAGCAGCTTCGGGACAGGTGGTGGCTACACCTTC	CASSFGTGGGYTF
TRBV27	.	.	TRBJ1-4	TGTGCCAGAATCTTTTTAAATGAAAAACTGTTTTTT	CARIFLNEKLFF
TRBV30	medium-sized	.	TRBJ1-2	TGTGCCTGGAATAAGGGCATCTATGGCTACACCTTC	CAWNKGIYGYTF
TRBV27	few	.	TRBJ2-5	TGTGCCAGCAGTTTAGACAGGTGGGGGGAGACCCAGTACTTC	CASSLDRWGETQYF
TRBV20-1	once	.	TRBJ2-7	TGCAGTGCTAGAGAACCAGGGGAGTACCACGAGCAGTACTTC	CSAREPGEYHEQYF
TRBV11-1	.	.	TRBJ2-2	TGTGCCAAGGGGGGTGACCGGACAACGAACACCGGGGAGCTGTTTTTT	CAKGGDRTTNTGELFF
TRBV10-1	large	.	TRBJ2-3	TGCGCCAGCAGTGAGTCCTTCTCAGATACGCAGTATTTT	CASSESFSDTQYF
TRBV30	.	.	TRBJ1-4	TGTGCCTGGGGCGCCACGGCGTGGGCTGAAAAACTGTTTTTT	CAWGATAWAEKLFF
TRBV29-1	few	TRBD1	TRBJ1-3	TGCAGCGTTGAGGGAGGGACAGGACCTCTCTCTGGAAACACCATATATTTT	CSVEGGTGPLSGNTIYF
TRBV20-1	few	TRBD1	TRBJ1-4	TGCAGTGCTAGGGATATTTGGACAGGGAGGGAAAAACTGTTTTTT	CSARDIWTGREKLFF
TRBV7-2	.	.	TRBJ2-2	TGTGCCAGCAGCTTAGGGGTGGGGCAGAACACCGGGGAGCTGTTTTTT	CASSLGVGQNTGELFF
TRBV20-1	.	TRBD2	TRBJ2-1	TGCAGTGCCAGTGGACGTTCTAGCGGGAGGTCCCCCAATGAGCAGTTCTTC	CSASGRSSGRSPNEQFF
TRBV19	few	.	TRBJ1-3	TGTGCCAGTAGCACGACCGGAGGGGTAACAGGAAACACCATATATTTT	CASSTTGGVTGNTIYF
TRBV19	medium-sized	.	TRBJ2-3	TGTGCCAGTAGTATTGGTGGGTCGGGACTGATCACAGATACGCAGTATTTT	CASSIGGSGLITDTQYF
TRBV29-1	medium-sized	.	TRBJ1-1	TGCAGCGTTGAACTGACAGGAGAAGCTTTCTTT	CSVELTGEAFF